The entry that follows covers one T cell receptor beta chain sequence. The sample comes from a study of blood T cell repertoires in COVID-19. As for the study in general: COVID-19 samples, acute and convalescent, were from the United States, Italy and Spain. Sources were T cells, B-cell-depleted T cells, or PBMCs; the material itself was cDNA or gDNA.

As handled by the study authors: How many nucleated cells were present was estimated from reference gene primer amplification. Repertoires were generated with immunoSEQ multiplex PCR, while TCRdb's copy carries only in-frame clones and drops some. That table gives V, J and clone size, and the DNA gave D and trimming. This table holds fewer than 350,000 clones, around 88% found once. The CDR3 sequence is 15 residues long. Germline values: CDR1 LGHNA, CDR2 YNFKEQ. J lost 4 bases, V lost 1 base, and 7 bases had no gene match. The sequence came from an older woman with COVID-19, enrolled during active disease. The chain is built from TRBV4-2 and TRBJ2-7; 7 bases align to TRBD1. Sequencing was performed on peripheral blood. The CDR3, as DNA: TGTGCCAGCAGCCAAGCCGGGACAGTCGAGTACGAGCAGTACTTC. Residues: CASSQAGTVEYEQYF.